Listed below are T cell receptor beta chains from one sample, sequenced in a study of T cell changes during pregnancy in multiple sclerosis. Only in-frame clones appear in the TCRdb table, and some are missing; sequencing was by immunoSEQ multiplex PCR. The sample includes under 60,000 clones, 92% of them seen just once. The material was CD4+ T cells from peripheral blood mononuclear cells, obtained after pregnancy. The receptor set was obtained from a female donor with multiple sclerosis, enrolled in a pregnancy study. Each CDR3 is given with its conserved first and last residue. The order of the fields is clone size, J gene, D gene, V gene, CDR3 protein, CDR3 DNA. D genes are given only for firm matches. Where a row states a size, it is once, few, many or the class of an expanded clone; other rows omit it.

.	TRBJ1-2	.	TRBV6-1	CASSTRLGGGYGYTF	TGTGCCAGCAGTACCCGATTGGGGGGTGGATATGGCTACACCTTC
few	TRBJ1-5	TRBD1	TRBV19	CASSIADRVGNQPQHF	TGTGCCAGTAGTATAGCTGACAGGGTTGGCAATCAGCCCCAGCATTTT
.	TRBJ2-4	.	TRBV11-1	CASTHVGATKNIQYF	TGTGCCAGCACCCATGTTGGGGCAACCAAAAACATTCAGTACTTC
.	TRBJ1-5	.	TRBV19	CASSTTGGQPQHF	TGTGCCAGTAGTACAACAGGCGGACAGCCCCAGCATTTT
.	TRBJ1-2	.	TRBV5-1	CASSQGQGGYTF	TGCGCCAGCAGCCAGGGACAAGGTGGCTACACCTTC
.	TRBJ1-1	.	TRBV18	CASSPLTGDTEAFF	TGTGCCAGCTCACCCCTCACGGGGGACACTGAAGCTTTCTTT
.	TRBJ2-7	TRBD1	TRBV29-1	CSVEFNRGSEQYF	TGCAGCGTTGAATTTAACAGGGGGTCGGAACAGTACTTC
.	TRBJ1-4	TRBD1	TRBV7-9	CASSLGLGQLNEKLFF	TGTGCCAGCAGCTTAGGACTGGGACAGCTTAATGAAAAACTGTTTTTT
.	TRBJ2-7	TRBD1	TRBV5-4	CASSRTGLHEQYF	TGTGCCAGCAGCAGGACAGGGCTCCACGAGCAGTACTTC
.	TRBJ1-4	.	TRBV2	CASSPGWDFNEKLFF	TGTGCCAGCAGCCCCGGGTGGGACTTCAATGAAAAACTGTTTTTT
.	TRBJ2-2	TRBD1	TRBV25-1	CASSLQGDTGELFF	TGTGCCAGCAGCCTACAGGGGGACACCGGGGAGCTGTTTTTT
.	TRBJ2-3	.	TRBV4-3	CASSQELRFTDTQYF	TGCGCCAGCAGCCAAGAACTGCGGTTCACAGATACGCAGTATTTT
.	TRBJ1-1	.	TRBV7-9	CASSLATRRAGTEAFF	TGTGCCAGCAGCTTAGCCACGCGCAGGGCAGGGACTGAAGCTTTCTTT
.	TRBJ2-5	.	TRBV15	CATSRDPGGGETQYF	TGTGCCACCAGCAGAGATCCGGGGGGCGGGGAGACCCAGTACTTC
once	TRBJ1-3	.	TRBV7-2	CASSQSHQGFSGNTIYF	TGTGCCAGCAGCCAATCCCACCAGGGCTTCTCTGGAAACACCATATATTTT
.	TRBJ2-5	TRBD2	TRBV7-2	CASSLGGGGETQYF	TGTGCCAGCAGCCTCGGCGGGGGGGGAGAGACCCAGTACTTC